This T cell receptor beta chain was identified in a study of OX40 agonist ivuxolimab in advanced cancers. Regarding the study in general: Ivuxolimab was a fully human IgG2 agonistic monoclonal antibody targeting the costimulatory receptor OX40 (CD134). Intravenous ivuxolimab was administered to patients every 2 weeks at six dose levels: 0.01, 0.1, 0.3, 1.5, 3 and 10 mg/kg. Of the 50 or so patients in dose escalation, approximately 20 had hepatocellular carcinoma, roughly 15 had melanoma, 9 had renal cell carcinoma and 9 had head and neck cancer. The dose-escalation cohort was 82.7% male with a mean age of about 65 years, ranging from roughly 20 to 80. Prior anti-PD-1, anti-PD-L1 or anti-CTLA-4 therapy was permitted, and approximately 40% of dose-escalation patients had received checkpoint inhibitors. Partial responses were achieved by three dose-escalation patients, of whom one had hepatocellular carcinoma and two had cutaneous melanoma. The purpose of peripheral TCRbeta sequencing was to test whether ivuxolimab changed TCR sequence diversity and led to clonal T-cell expansion. The paper reports the monotherapy dose-escalation portion (N of about 50 patients) of the phase I ivuxolimab trial. Overall results and qualifications from the work: In the 0.1-3.0 mg/kg groups, partial responders had among the lowest normalized peripheral clonal expansion, particularly in CD8+ T cells. The antigen specificity of the clonally expanded peripheral T cells was not determined. Low levels of normalized T-cell clonal expansion were also seen in some patients who did not respond. At doses of 0.1 to 3.0 mg/kg, clonal expansion of both CD4+ and CD8+ blood T cells was observed from baseline to week 6. After ivuxolimab, expanded clones were on average more numerous among CD8+ T cells than among CD4+ T cells.

A single count supports this clone. Its target antigen remains unknown. No much larger clone is present one base from it, and per-base qualities are unavailable. Patients with autoimmune disease history or receiving systemic immunosuppression were excluded from the trial. Peripheral blood for TCR sequencing was collected from all dose cohorts at baseline, on cycle 4 day 1, and on cycle 7 day 1. The samples were taken from a phase I, first-in-human, multicenter, open-label dose-escalation trial of ivuxolimab. Adults with locally advanced or metastatic melanoma, renal cell carcinoma, hepatocellular carcinoma or head and neck squamous cell carcinoma were enrolled in the trial. Before TCR sequencing, CD4+ T cells and CD8+ T cells were sorted from peripheral blood as separate populations. Genomic DNA was extracted from sorted cells for sequencing of the TCRbeta CDR3 region. TCRbeta CDR3 regions were sequenced using the immunoSEQ Assay. Held by TCRdb, this immuneACCESS table contains in-frame sequences only and omits some clones. Under half of the omission traces to an unresolved V gene where checked; the cause of the rest is unknown. This sample gives some 18,000 clones in total; 80% to 90% of them show up just once. 10% to 12% of the sample rests with the top ten.

The sequences come from CD4+ or CD8+ T cells sorted from blood, collected in a trial of the OX40 agonist ivuxolimab. The clonotype originates from an adult with an advanced solid tumor such as melanoma, head and neck, liver or kidney cancer.

CDR3 sequence: CASSVGPLRANEKLFF. The nucleotide sequence reads as follows: TGTGCCAGCAGCGTAGGTCCCTTAAGGGCTAATGAAAAACTGTTTTTT. This chain joins TRBV9 to TRBJ1-4, with an unclear D gene assignment. The germline V gene supplies CDR1 SGDLS and CDR2 YYNGEE. From its cysteine to its phenylalanine, the CDR3 spans 16 amino acids. The DNA shown is the 48-base CDR3, in frame from base 1. V and J are truncated by 0 bases and 3 bases respectively, leaving an intervening sequence of 12 bases.